The source of this TCR beta chain is a study of T cell clonotyping in hematopoietic cell transplantation. Broader study findings: Recipient TCR diversity dropped after transplant; expanded clonotypes rose from day 30 to 180. Cells were unsorted, so CD4 and CD8 contributions were not separated. At the given depth, recipient repertoires were over 95% de novo clonotypes.

The repertoire was sequenced with immunoSEQ multiplex PCR; TCRdb's copy has only in-frame clones and lacks some. This sample yields several thousand clones, of which about 88% are seen a single time; about 30% belongs to the top ten. The time point here: recipient sample about 28 days before transplant, after cytoreduction. Recipient blood drawn about 28 days pretransplant and days 30, 100, 180 after. To note about this clone: What it binds is not known.

The length of the CDR3 is 15 residues. Per the germline V gene, CDR1 is MRHNA and CDR2 is SNTAGT. V gave up 3 bases and J gave up 7 bases, with 16 bases separating them. The sample was peripheral blood mononuclear cells, taken before stem cell transplant. The chain uses TRBV6-4 and TRBJ2-1; D may be TRBD2 (5 bases). The clonotype was recovered from a woman aged 60-75 years with acute myeloid leukemia. Some clones in this sample may be carry-over from other donors' samples. The CDR3 sequence is CASSDTASLWNEQFF. The CDR3 DNA sequence: TGTGCCAGCAGTGATACCGCTAGCCTTTGGAATGAGCAGTTCTTC.